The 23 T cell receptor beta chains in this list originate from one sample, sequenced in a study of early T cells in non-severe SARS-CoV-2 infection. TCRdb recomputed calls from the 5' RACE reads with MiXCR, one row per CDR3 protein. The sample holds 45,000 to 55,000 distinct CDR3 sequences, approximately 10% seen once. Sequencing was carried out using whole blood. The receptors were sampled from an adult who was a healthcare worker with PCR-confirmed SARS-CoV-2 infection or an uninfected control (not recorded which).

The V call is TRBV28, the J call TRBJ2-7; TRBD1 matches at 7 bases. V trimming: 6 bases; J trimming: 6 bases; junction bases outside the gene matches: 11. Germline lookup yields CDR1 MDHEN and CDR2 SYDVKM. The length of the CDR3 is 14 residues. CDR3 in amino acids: CASSQPQGLGEQYF. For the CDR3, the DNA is TGTGCCAGCAGCCAACCACAGGGGTTAGGCGAGCAGTACTTC.

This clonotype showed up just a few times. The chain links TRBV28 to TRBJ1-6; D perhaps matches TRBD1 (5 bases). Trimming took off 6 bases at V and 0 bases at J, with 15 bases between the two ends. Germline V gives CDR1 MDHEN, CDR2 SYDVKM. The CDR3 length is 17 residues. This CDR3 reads CASRGEGLSSYNSPLHF. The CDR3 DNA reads TGTGCCAGCAGGGGGGAGGGCCTGAGCTCCTATAATTCACCCCTCCACTTT.

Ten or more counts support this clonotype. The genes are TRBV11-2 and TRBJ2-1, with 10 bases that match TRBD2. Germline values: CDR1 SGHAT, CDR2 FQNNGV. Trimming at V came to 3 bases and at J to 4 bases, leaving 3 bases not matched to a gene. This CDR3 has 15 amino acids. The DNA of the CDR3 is TGTGCCAGCAGCTTCGGACTAGCGGAGTACAATGAGCAGTTCTTC. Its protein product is CASSFGLAEYNEQFF.

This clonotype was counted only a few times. Written as DNA, the CDR3 is TGCAGTGCTTGGGACAGTAATGAAAAACTGTTTTTT. This sequence encodes CSAWDSNEKLFF. The chain couples TRBV20-1 to TRBJ1-4; 7 bases agree with TRBD1. Germline V CDR1 and CDR2: DFQATT, SNEGSKA (reference sequence). V shed 5 bases, J shed 4 bases, and the junction held 1 base outside the gene matches. The CDR3 consists of 12 residues.

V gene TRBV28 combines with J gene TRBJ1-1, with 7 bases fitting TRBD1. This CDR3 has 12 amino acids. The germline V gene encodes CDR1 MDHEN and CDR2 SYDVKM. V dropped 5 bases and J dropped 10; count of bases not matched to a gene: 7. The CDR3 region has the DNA TGTGCCAGCAGTCGACAGGGCCGGGGAGCTTTCTTT. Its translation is CASSRQGRGAFF.

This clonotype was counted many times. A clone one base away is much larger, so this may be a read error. The CDR3 protein is CASSSEGAGTEVFF. The CDR3 nucleotides read TGTGCCAGCAGCTCGGAGGGGGCAGGGACTGAAGTTTTCTTT. The chain employs TRBV11-2 and TRBJ1-1; 7 nucleotides align to TRBD1. Germline V lookup: CDR1 SGHAT, CDR2 FQNNGV. This CDR3 is built from 14 residues.

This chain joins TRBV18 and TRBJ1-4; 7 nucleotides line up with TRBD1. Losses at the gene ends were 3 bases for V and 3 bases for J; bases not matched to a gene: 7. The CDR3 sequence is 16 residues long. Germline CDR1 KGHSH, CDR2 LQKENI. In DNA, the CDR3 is TGTGCCAGCTCACCGAGACAGACAGGGCCTAATGAAAAACTGTTTTTT. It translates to CASSPRQTGPNEKLFF.

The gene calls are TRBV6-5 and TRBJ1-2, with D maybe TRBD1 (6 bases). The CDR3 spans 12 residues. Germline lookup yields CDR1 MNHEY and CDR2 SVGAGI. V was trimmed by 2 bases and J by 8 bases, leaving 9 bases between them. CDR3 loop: CASSYATGGYTF. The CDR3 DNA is TGTGCCAGCAGTTACGCGACAGGCGGCTACACCTTC.

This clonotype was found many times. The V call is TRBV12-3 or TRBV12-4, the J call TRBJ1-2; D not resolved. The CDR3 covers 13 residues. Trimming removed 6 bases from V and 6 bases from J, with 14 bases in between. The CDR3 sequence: CASRLGARHGYTF. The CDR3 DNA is TGTGCCAGCAGACTAGGAGCCCGCCATGGCTACACCTTC.

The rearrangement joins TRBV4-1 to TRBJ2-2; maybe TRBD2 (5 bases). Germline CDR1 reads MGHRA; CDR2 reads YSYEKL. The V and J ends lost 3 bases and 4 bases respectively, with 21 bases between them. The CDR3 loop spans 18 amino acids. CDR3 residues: CASSQGVWPRKSTGELFF. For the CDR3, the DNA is TGCGCCAGCAGCCAGGGAGTTTGGCCTCGAAAGTCCACCGGGGAGCTGTTTTTT.

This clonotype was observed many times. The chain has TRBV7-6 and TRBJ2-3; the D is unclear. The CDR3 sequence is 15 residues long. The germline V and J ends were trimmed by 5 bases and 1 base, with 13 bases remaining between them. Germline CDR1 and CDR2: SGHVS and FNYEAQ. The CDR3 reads CASSPRRQGTDTQYF. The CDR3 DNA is TGTGCCAGCAGCCCGCGGCGGCAAGGCACAGATACGCAGTATTTT.

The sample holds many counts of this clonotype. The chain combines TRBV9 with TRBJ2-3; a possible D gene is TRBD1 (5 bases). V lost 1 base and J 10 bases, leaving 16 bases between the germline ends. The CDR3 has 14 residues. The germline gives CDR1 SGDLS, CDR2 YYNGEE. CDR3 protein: CASSVHSDQGSQYF. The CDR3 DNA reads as TGTGCCAGCAGCGTACACTCCGATCAGGGCTCGCAGTATTTT.

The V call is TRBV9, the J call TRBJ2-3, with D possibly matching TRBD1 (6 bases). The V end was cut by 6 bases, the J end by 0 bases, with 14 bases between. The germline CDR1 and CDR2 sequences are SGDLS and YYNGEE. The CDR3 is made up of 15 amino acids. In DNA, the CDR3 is TGTGCCAGCAATAGAGGGGGATCTAGCACAGATACGCAGTATTTT. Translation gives CASNRGGSSTDTQYF.

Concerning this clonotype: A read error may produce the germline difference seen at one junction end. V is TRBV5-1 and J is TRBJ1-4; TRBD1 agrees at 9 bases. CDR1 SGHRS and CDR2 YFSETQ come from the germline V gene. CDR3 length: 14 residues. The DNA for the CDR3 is TGCGCCGGCAGCTTGGACAGGGGTGAGGAAAAACTGTTTTTT. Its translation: CAGSLDRGEEKLFF.

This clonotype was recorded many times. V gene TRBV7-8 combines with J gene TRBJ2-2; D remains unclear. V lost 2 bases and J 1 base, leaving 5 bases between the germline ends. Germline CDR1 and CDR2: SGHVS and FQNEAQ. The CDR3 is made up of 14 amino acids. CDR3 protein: CASSLLRNTGELFF. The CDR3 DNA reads TGTGCCAGCAGCTTACTCCGGAACACCGGGGAGCTGTTTTTT.

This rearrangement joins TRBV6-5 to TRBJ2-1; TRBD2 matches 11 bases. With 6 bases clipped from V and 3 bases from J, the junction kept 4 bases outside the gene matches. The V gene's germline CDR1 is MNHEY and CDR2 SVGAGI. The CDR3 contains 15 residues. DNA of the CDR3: TGTGCCAGCAGCTTTAGCGGGAGGGGCTACAATGAGCAGTTCTTC. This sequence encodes CASSFSGRGYNEQFF.

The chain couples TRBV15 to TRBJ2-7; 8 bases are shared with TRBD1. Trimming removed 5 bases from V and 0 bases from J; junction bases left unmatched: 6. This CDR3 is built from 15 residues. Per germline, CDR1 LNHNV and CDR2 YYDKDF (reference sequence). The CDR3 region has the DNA TGTGCCACCAGCTCCCGGGACAGGAGCTCCTACGAGCAGTACTTC. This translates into CATSSRDRSSYEQYF.

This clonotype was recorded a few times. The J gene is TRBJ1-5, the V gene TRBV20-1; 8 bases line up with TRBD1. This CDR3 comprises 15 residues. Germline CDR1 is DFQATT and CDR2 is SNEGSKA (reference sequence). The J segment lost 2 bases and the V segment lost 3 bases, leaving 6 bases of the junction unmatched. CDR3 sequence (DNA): TGCAGTGCTAGCTCCCCGGGACAGGGCAATCAGCCCCAGCATTTT. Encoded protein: CSASSPGQGNQPQHF.

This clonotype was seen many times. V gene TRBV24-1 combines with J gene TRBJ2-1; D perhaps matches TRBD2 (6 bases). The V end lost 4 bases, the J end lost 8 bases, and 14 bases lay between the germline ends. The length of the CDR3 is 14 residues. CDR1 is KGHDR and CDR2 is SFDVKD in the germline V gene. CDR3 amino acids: CATSESPSADEQFF. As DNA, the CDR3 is TGTGCCACCAGTGAAAGTCCTAGCGCGGATGAGCAGTTCTTC.

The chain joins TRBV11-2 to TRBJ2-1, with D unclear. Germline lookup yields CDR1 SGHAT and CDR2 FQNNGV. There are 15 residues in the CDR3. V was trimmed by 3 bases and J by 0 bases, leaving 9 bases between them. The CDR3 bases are TGTGCCAGCAGCTTGACCCTCAACTCCTACAATGAGCAGTTCTTC. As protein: CASSLTLNSYNEQFF. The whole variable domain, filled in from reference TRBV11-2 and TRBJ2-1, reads EAGVAQSPRYKIIEKRQSVAFWCNPISGHATLYWYQQILGQGPKLLIQFQNNGVVDDSQLPKDRFSAERLKGVDSTLKIQPAKLEDSAVYLCASSLTLNSYNEQFFGPGTRLTVL.

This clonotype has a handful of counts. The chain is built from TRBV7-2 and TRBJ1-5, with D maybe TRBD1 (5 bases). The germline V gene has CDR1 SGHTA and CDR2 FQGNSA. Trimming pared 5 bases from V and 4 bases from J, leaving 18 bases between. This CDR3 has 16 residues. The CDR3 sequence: CASSPQWGSGNQPQHF. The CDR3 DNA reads TGTGCCAGCAGCCCCCAGTGGGGCTCGGGTAATCAGCCCCAGCATTTT.

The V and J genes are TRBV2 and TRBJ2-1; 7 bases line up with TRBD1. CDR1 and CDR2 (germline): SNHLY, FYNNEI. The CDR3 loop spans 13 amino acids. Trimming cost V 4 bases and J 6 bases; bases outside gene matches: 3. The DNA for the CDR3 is TGTGCCAGCAGTGGCGACAGGGCCAATGAGCAGTTCTTC. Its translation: CASSGDRANEQFF. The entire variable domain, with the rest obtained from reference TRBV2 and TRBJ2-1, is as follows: EPEVTQTPSHQVTQMGQEVILRCVPISNHLYFYWYRQILGQKVEFLVSFYNNEISEKSEIFDDQFSVERPDGSNFTLKIRSTKLEDSAMYFCASSGDRANEQFFGPGTRLTVL.

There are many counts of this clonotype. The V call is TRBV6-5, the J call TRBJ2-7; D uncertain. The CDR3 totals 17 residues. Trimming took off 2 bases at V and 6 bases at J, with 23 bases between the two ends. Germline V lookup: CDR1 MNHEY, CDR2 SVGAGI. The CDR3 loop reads CASSYKTSASRSFEQYF. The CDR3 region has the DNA TGTGCCAGCAGTTACAAGACATCCGCCAGCCGGAGCTTCGAGCAGTACTTC.